This T cell receptor beta chain was identified in a study of cytomegalovirus exposure and HLA in healthy donors. Study-wide findings and caveats: CMV antigen specificity of a few CMV-associated chains was confirmed in vitro. V segments that were indistinguishable, TRBV6-2 and TRBV6-3 among them, were omitted from analysis. Relative to equally common others, HLA-associated TCR beta chains showed greater clonal expansion in a later analysis.

The PCR contained 60 Vbeta and 13 Jbeta primers. Sequenced by immunoSEQ multiplex PCR; TCRdb stores in-frame clones only, minus some. The data hold fewer than 200,000 clones, with roughly 79% observed a single time. The CDR3 sequence is 15 residues long. With V trimmed by 5 bases and J by 6 bases, 9 bases remained unmatched. Germline loops: CDR1 MDHEN, CDR2 SYDVKM. The study sampled nominally healthy donors, though unrecorded immune exposures were likely. For this clone: Its cognate antigen is unknown.

Material for sequencing was PBMCs. The TCR sequence derives from a man aged 35 to 55 in good health and CMV-seropositive. The chain employs TRBV28 and TRBJ2-1; 8 bases fit TRBD2. In nucleotides, the CDR3 is TGTGCCAGCAGTCGGGGGGGGGCGGGAGTCAATGAGCAGTTCTTC. It yields the protein CASSRGGAGVNEQFF. The whole variable domain, remainder taken from reference TRBV28 and TRBJ2-1, is DVKVTQSSRYLVKRTGEKVFLECVQDMDHENMFWYRQDPGLGLRLIYFSYDVKMKEKGDIPEGYSVSREKKERFSLILESASTNQTSMYLCASSRGGAGVNEQFFGPGTRLTVL.